This T cell receptor beta chain was captured by sequencing in a study of CD8 T cells in ankylosing spondylitis. The CDR3 sequence is 14 residues long. Germline V lookup: CDR1 MNHEY, CDR2 SVGAGI. V was clipped by 4 bases and J by 4 bases; unmatched bases: 5. Libraries for TCR beta were made by quantitative 5'-RACE with molecular barcodes. From the 5' RACE reads, TCRdb called clonotypes with MiXCR, one entry per CDR3 protein. Of hundreds of thousands of distinct CDR3 sequences in the sample, about an eighth are singletons; the top ten hold 0.51%. This clonotype showed up just a few times. The antigen is not known. General study results and limits: The study identified a TCR beta motif of under ten highly homologous variants that appeared characteristic of ankylosing spondylitis blood. Previous work reported some of these motif variants in the synovial fluid and blood of reactive arthritis. The authors reported significant enrichment of disease-linked clones in matched ankylosing spondylitis synovial fluid.

The rearrangement uses TRBV6-5 and TRBJ2-3; 7 bases align to TRBD1. The clonotype was recovered from a male donor with ankylosing spondylitis. The sample consisted of blood, either unsorted or a sorted T cell fraction (not recorded which). The chain's CDR3 is CASSSQGMADTQYF. The CDR3 nucleotides are TGTGCCAGCAGTTCACAGGGGATGGCAGATACGCAGTATTTT.